The 27 T cell receptor beta chains given below trace back to one sample, sequenced in a study of a mutant IDH1 vaccine in newly diagnosed glioma (dated by TCRdb to about 2021). The time point label here, explained by the study, means: week 35, safety follow-up. Every vaccine dose consisted of 300 ug of a 20-mer mutant IDH1 peptide in Montanide, administered subcutaneously together with topical imiquimod. What these receptors recognize is not known. Library preparation employed the immunoSEQ multiplex PCR assay. Imported from immuneACCESS, the table was reduced by TCRdb to in-frame sequences with V and J called. These copies leave out some clones; in studies compared against another copy, an unresolved V gene accounts for under half, and the cause of the remainder is not known. The table for this sample lists roughly 54,000 clones; 80% to 85% of them were counted only once. The ten largest clonotypes hold roughly 4% of the sample.

The source material was PBMCs, sampled from a glioma patient whose treatment included an IDH1 peptide vaccine. These receptor sequences come from a woman younger than 30 with glioma.

The rearrangement uses TRBV29-1 and TRBJ1-1; tentative D call: TRBD1 (6 bases). There are 13 residues in the CDR3. Trimming pared 1 base from V and 2 bases from J, leaving 8 bases between. CDR1 SQVTM and CDR2 ANQGSEA come from the germline V gene. The CDR3 region is CSVEGTENTEAFF. CDR3 nucleotides: TGCAGCGTTGAAGGGACAGAAAACACTGAAGCTTTCTTT.

CDR3 DNA sequence: TGTGCCAGCTCCCAGGGACAGGGGGAGTCGGGGGAGCAGTTCTTC. This translates into CASSQGQGESGEQFF. The V and J genes are TRBV18 and TRBJ2-1; TRBD1 agrees at 11 bases. The length of the CDR3 is 15 residues. Germline V gene sequence: CDR1 KGHSH, CDR2 LQKENI. V lost 6 bases, J lost 10 bases, and 11 bases stayed unmatched.

This chain joins TRBV5-6 and TRBJ1-1; D unresolved. Per germline, CDR1 SGHDT and CDR2 YYEEEE. The CDR3 contains 13 residues. V was cut by 4 bases and J by 2 bases, with 9 bases left in between. The CDR3 DNA is TGTGCCAGCAGCGATAACTATAACACTGAAGCTTTCTTT. The encoded protein is CASSDNYNTEAFF.

CDR3 residues: CAWSVLSGSSYNEQFF. The CDR3 DNA sequence: TGTGCCTGGAGTGTACTAAGCGGGAGCTCCTACAATGAGCAGTTCTTC. This chain links TRBV30 with TRBJ2-1; 8 nucleotides agree with TRBD2. This CDR3 spans 16 amino acids. Germline values: CDR1 GTSNPN, CDR2 SVGIG (reference sequence). V lost 0 bases and J lost 0; bases outside the gene matches: 4.

The gene calls are TRBV4-3 and TRBJ2-3, with 14 bases that match TRBD2. The CDR3 sequence is 16 residues long. J gave up 6 bases and V 3 bases, and 5 bases lay outside the gene matches. Germline V gene data show CDR1 as LGHNA and CDR2 as YSLEER. CDR3 region: CASSHRLAGGTDTQYF. In DNA form, the CDR3 reads TGCGCCAGCAGCCACCGACTAGCGGGGGGGACCGATACGCAGTATTTT.

The chain employs TRBV11-2 and TRBJ2-1; D is unclear. The CDR3 extends over 13 amino acids. V was pared by 0 bases and J by 12 bases, with 12 bases between. Germline lookup yields CDR1 SGHAT and CDR2 FQNNGV. The CDR3 nucleotides read TGTGCCAGCAGCTTAGATAGCTTAGGGTGGCAGTTCTTC. Translation: CASSLDSLGWQFF.

The V gene is TRBV12-5, the J gene TRBJ2-7; possible D gene TRBD1, 5 bases. This CDR3 spans 15 amino acids. Germline V gene sequence: CDR1 LGHNT, CDR2 FRNRAP. The V end lost 6 bases, the J end lost 6 bases, and 21 bases lay between the germline ends. The CDR3 protein is CASGQTVPSRAEQYF. In DNA, the CDR3 is TGTGCTAGTGGCCAGACAGTCCCCAGTCGTGCCGAGCAGTACTTC.

The chain recombines TRBV27 with TRBJ1-1, with 10 bases matching TRBD1. Unmatched junction bases numbered 6, after V lost 6 bases and J lost 5 bases. Germline CDR1 reads MNHEY; CDR2 reads SMNVEV (reference sequence). This CDR3 region has 14 residues. CDR3 protein: CASRWGQGMTEAFF. The CDR3 DNA sequence: TGTGCCAGCAGATGGGGACAGGGGATGACTGAAGCTTTCTTT.

This chain joins TRBV6-4 and TRBJ2-7, with 9 bases lining up with TRBD1. CDR1 is MRHNA, CDR2 SNTAGT, per germline. With V trimmed by 6 bases and J by 4 bases, 4 bases remained unmatched. The CDR3 runs 13 residues. The CDR3, as DNA: TGTGCCAGCAGGGGGGACAGGGTGTACGAGCAGTACTTC. Protein product: CASRGDRVYEQYF.

The table lists this clone with a few counts. This sequence joins TRBV13 and TRBJ1-5, with D perhaps matching TRBD1 (5 bases). V was clipped by 3 bases and J by 1 base, with 10 bases between them. CDR1 PRHDT and CDR2 FYEKMQ come from the germline V gene (reference sequence). The CDR3 sequence is 15 residues long. The CDR3 sequence: CASSLGGLSNQPQHF. The CDR3 DNA reads TGTGCCAGCAGCTTGGGGGGGTTAAGCAATCAGCCCCAGCATTTT.

The chain is built from TRBV7-6 and TRBJ2-3, with TRBD2 matching 11 bases. Per germline, CDR1 SGHVS and CDR2 FNYEAQ. This CDR3 spans 14 amino acids. V shed 6 bases and J 6 bases; nucleotides not matched to a gene: 5. CDR3 in DNA: TGTGCCAGCAGTCTAGCGGGAGGAGGGGATACGCAGTATTTT. Its protein product is CASSLAGGGDTQYF.

The table lists this clone with a few counts. This chain joins TRBV30 and TRBJ1-2; TRBD1 matches at 9 bases. The V gene's germline CDR1 is GTSNPN and CDR2 SVGIG (reference sequence). The J segment lost 7 bases and the V segment lost 6 bases, leaving 9 bases of the junction unmatched. The CDR3 spans 13 residues. The CDR3 sequence is CACRGQGLSGYTF. The CDR3 nucleotides read TGTGCCTGTCGCGGACAGGGGCTTTCTGGCTACACCTTC.

In this sample, this clone turned up once. The J gene is TRBJ1-1, the V gene TRBV2; D gene unclear. CDR3 length: 14 amino acids. Trimming removed 2 bases from V and 2 bases from J, with 9 bases in between. Germline V gene lookup returns CDR1 SNHLY and CDR2 FYNNEI. The CDR3 reads CASSEIGTNTEAFF. The CDR3 DNA reads as TGTGCCAGCAGTGAAATTGGCACCAACACTGAAGCTTTCTTT.

This sequence joins TRBV7-2 and TRBJ1-4, with D perhaps TRBD1 (6 bases). Germline V gene data show CDR1 as SGHTA and CDR2 as FQGNSA. The V end was cut by 1 base, the J end by 11 bases, with 11 bases between. CDR3 length equals 13 residues. The CDR3 DNA reads TGTGCCAGCAGCTTAGGGGTAGGGGGGAAACTGTTTTTT. Residues: CASSLGVGGKLFF.

This sequence joins TRBV5-1 and TRBJ1-5; 9 bases are shared with TRBD1. With 1 base clipped from V and 6 bases from J, the junction kept 5 bases outside the gene matches. The CDR3 is 15 residues long. Per germline, CDR1 SGHRS and CDR2 YFSETQ. The CDR3 DNA reads TGCGCCAGCAGCTTGCAGGGACAGGGCGGTCAGCCCCAGCATTTT. Its translation is CASSLQGQGGQPQHF.

Remarks on this clone: This same CDR3 is encoded by further DNA sequences in the sample. The V and J genes are TRBV9 and TRBJ2-7; D is undetermined. With 0 bases removed from V and 2 bases from J, the gap between germline ends came to 6 bases. CDR1 is SGDLS and CDR2 is YYNGEE in the germline V gene. This CDR3 is built from 13 residues. The CDR3 DNA reads TGTGCCAGCAGCGTAGGCCCCACCTACGAGCAGTACTTC. Its protein product is CASSVGPTYEQYF.

The genes are TRBV27 and TRBJ1-2; TRBD1 is a possible D gene (5 bases). V lost 3 bases, J lost 8 bases, and 16 bases lay in between. Looked up from germline, CDR1 is MNHEY and CDR2 is SMNVEV (reference sequence). The CDR3 consists of 14 residues. The CDR3 is CASSFDAGTKGYTF. For the CDR3, the DNA is TGTGCCAGCAGTTTCGATGCCGGGACGAAAGGCTACACCTTC.

The chain combines TRBV11-3 with TRBJ1-1, with 8 bases lining up with TRBD1. Losses at the gene ends were 0 bases for V and 5 bases for J; bases not matched to a gene: 8. This CDR3 is 16 amino acids long. Germline CDR1 SGHNT, CDR2 YENEEA. The CDR3 region is CASSLDWAGGWTEAFF. Here the CDR3 DNA reads TGTGCCAGCAGCTTAGACTGGGCAGGGGGCTGGACTGAAGCTTTCTTT.

V usage is TRBV9 and J usage is TRBJ1-5; D remains ambiguous. V lost 0 bases and J 1 base, leaving 5 bases between the germline ends. From germline, CDR1 is SGDLS and CDR2 YYNGEE. The CDR3 spans 14 residues. The CDR3 region has the DNA TGTGCCAGCAGCGTAGGTATAAGCAATCAGCCCCAGCATTTT. Protein: CASSVGISNQPQHF.

The CDR3 is CASSQDKRAGVDEQFF. The CDR3 nucleotides read TGCGCCAGCAGCCAAGATAAAAGAGCGGGAGTGGACGAGCAGTTCTTC. The chain employs TRBV4-1 and TRBJ2-1; TRBD2 aligns across 8 bases. V dropped 0 bases and J dropped 10; count of bases not matched to a gene: 11. The CDR3 contains 16 residues. In germline, CDR1 is MGHRA, CDR2 YSYEKL.

About this clone itself: The sample carries other DNA sequences with the same CDR3. V gene TRBV15 combines with J gene TRBJ1-2; a possible D gene is TRBD1 (6 bases). CDR1 and CDR2 (germline): LNHNV, YYDKDF (reference sequence). The germline V and J ends were trimmed by 0 bases and 7 bases, with 12 bases remaining between them. The CDR3 spans 14 residues. In DNA, the CDR3 is TGTGCCACCAGCAGAGACCCGGGGGCGCCTGGCTACACCTTC. This encodes CATSRDPGAPGYTF.

The chain uses TRBV5-6 and TRBJ1-1, with D unclear. The V and J ends lost 0 bases and 3 bases respectively, with 9 bases between them. CDR3 length: 14 amino acids. CDR1 and CDR2 from the germline V gene are SGHDT and YYEEEE. In DNA form, the CDR3 reads TGTGCCAGCAGCTTGGACGTGGCCTACACTGAAGCTTTCTTT. It specifies CASSLDVAYTEAFF.

The sample holds a few counts of this clone. This chain uses TRBV7-9 with TRBJ1-1; D might be TRBD1 (5 bases). V lost 3 bases and J lost 0, with 11 bases in between. The CDR3 contains 15 residues. Germline values: CDR1 SEHNR, CDR2 FQNEAQ (reference sequence). The CDR3 sequence: CASSFGGGMNTEAFF. Here the CDR3 DNA reads TGTGCCAGCAGCTTCGGGGGGGGGATGAACACTGAAGCTTTCTTT.

V gene TRBV9 combines with J gene TRBJ2-3; TRBD2 matches at 14 bases. Germline-derived CDR1 and CDR2 are SGDLS and YYNGEE. CDR3 length: 17 residues. The V segment lost 2 bases and the J segment 6 bases; nucleotides outside the gene matches: 8. CDR3: CASSVRLAGGPGDTQYF. DNA for the CDR3: TGTGCCAGCAGCGTGAGACTAGCGGGGGGGCCAGGGGATACGCAGTATTTT.

The chain links TRBV9 to TRBJ2-6; 9 bases match TRBD1. The CDR3 has 18 residues. CDR1 is SGDLS, CDR2 YYNGEE, per germline. J gave up 0 bases and V 3 bases, and 7 bases lay outside the gene matches. CDR3 nucleotide sequence: TGTGCCAGCAGCGAACGGGACAGGGCCAACTCTGGGGCCAACGTCCTGACTTTC. Amino acid sequence: CASSERDRANSGANVLTF.

DNA for the CDR3: TGTGCCAGCACCGCAGGGACAATCAATCAGCCCCAGCATTTT. Encoded protein: CASTAGTINQPQHF. The J gene is TRBJ1-5, the V gene TRBV6-1; possible D gene TRBD1, 6 bases. Per the germline V gene, CDR1 is MNHNS and CDR2 is SASEGT. This CDR3 is 14 amino acids long. V gave up 7 bases and J gave up 3 bases, with 13 bases separating them.

The rearrangement joins TRBV28 to TRBJ2-2; no reliable D call. This CDR3 contains 11 residues. V lost 6 bases and J 7 bases, leaving 6 bases between the germline ends. Per the germline V gene, CDR1 is MDHEN and CDR2 is SYDVKM. The CDR3 loop is CASREIGELFF. In DNA, the CDR3 is TGTGCCAGCAGGGAGATCGGGGAGCTGTTTTTT.